Below, 30 T cell receptor beta chains from the same sample are listed, as sequenced in a study of T-cell reconstitution after alpha-beta-depleted transplantation in children. Researchers prepared the TCRbeta library using unique molecular identifiers, the study reports. TCRdb re-called the PCR reads through MiXCR, storing one row per CDR3 protein. The sample consists of about 480,000 distinct CDR3 sequences, 9.5% to 15% of them appearing once. Specimen: PBMCs from the stem cell graft donor, collected from the stem cell graft. These TCRs come from a human donor who donated a stem cell graft to a child with combined immunodeficiency.

CDR3 sequence reads: CASSLETENQPQHF. CDR3 sequence (DNA): TGTGCCAGCAGCTTAGAAACAGAGAATCAGCCCCAGCATTTT. The chain links TRBV7-2 to TRBJ1-5; D uncertain. Germline CDR1 and CDR2: SGHTA and FQGNSA. Trimming shortened V by 1 base and J by 4 bases, and 8 bases separated the two germline ends. The CDR3 runs 14 residues.

This clonotype was seen a handful of times. CDR3 residues: CSVFPGDEQYF. Here the CDR3 DNA reads TGCAGCGTTTTTCCCGGGGACGAGCAGTACTTC. The chain combines TRBV29-1 with TRBJ2-7; possible D gene TRBD2, 5 bases. Looked up from germline, CDR1 is SQVTM and CDR2 is ANQGSEA. Between the trimmed V and J ends, which lost 5 bases and 5 bases, there was a span of 10 bases. The CDR3 sequence is 11 residues long.

This clonotype has at least ten counts. This chain joins TRBV10-3 and TRBJ2-6, with D hard to call. The CDR3 runs to 15 residues. The V end lost 6 bases, the J end lost 0 bases, and 9 bases lay between the germline ends. Germline-derived CDR1 and CDR2 are ENHRY and SYGVKD. CDR3 protein: CAISKEISGANVLTF. As DNA, the CDR3 is TGTGCCATCAGCAAAGAGATCTCTGGGGCCAACGTCCTGACTTTC.

This clonotype was counted at least ten times. V usage is TRBV6-2 or TRBV6-3 and J usage is TRBJ1-5; D possibly corresponds to TRBD1 (6 bases). Looked up from germline, CDR1 is MNHEY and CDR2 is SVGEGT. The ends were cut back, 5 bases at V and 4 bases at J, with 12 bases in the middle. The CDR3 contains 14 residues. The CDR3 DNA reads TGTGCCAGCAGTCCTGACAGGCTGAATCAGCCCCAGCATTTT. Amino acid sequence: CASSPDRLNQPQHF.

There are a few counts of this clonotype. The chain carries TRBV6-2 or TRBV6-3 and TRBJ2-7; the D call may be TRBD1 or TRBD2 (6 bases each). This CDR3 comprises 14 residues. Germline V lookup: CDR1 MNHEY, CDR2 SVGEGT. The V gene lost 8 bases and the J gene lost 2 bases, with 16 bases spanning the gap. In nucleotides, the CDR3 is TGTGCCAGCGAAAGGGCTCGGGGGCCCTACGAGCAGTACTTC. This translates into CASERARGPYEQYF.

CDR3 sequence (DNA): TGTGCCAGCAGTCAGCGGGAATCTCCGCGAGCGCAGTATTTT. This translates into CASSQRESPRAQYF. The chain has TRBV12-3 or TRBV12-4 and TRBJ2-3, with 7 bases that match TRBD2. The CDR3 has 14 amino acids. J gave up 10 bases and V 5 bases, and 12 bases lay outside the gene matches.

This clonotype was seen a handful of times. The chain employs TRBV5-1 and TRBJ2-5; no reliable D call. The V gene lost 1 base and the J gene lost 4 bases, with 14 bases spanning the gap. The CDR3 consists of 15 residues. Germline CDR1 reads SGHRS; CDR2 reads YFSETQ. As DNA, the CDR3 is TGCGCCAGCAGCTTGACACAGCTCAAGGGAGAGACCCAGTACTTC. Protein: CASSLTQLKGETQYF.

In its sample, this clonotype was seen many times. This sequence joins TRBV6-2 or TRBV6-3 and TRBJ2-7; 7 nucleotides match TRBD2. The CDR3 is 13 amino acids. The germline V gene encodes CDR1 MNHEY and CDR2 SVGEGT. V was clipped by 5 bases and J by 2 bases; unmatched bases: 3. CDR3 in DNA: TGTGCCAGCAGTACGGGGACTACCTACGAGCAGTACTTC. It codes for CASSTGTTYEQYF.

This clonotype appeared many times. This chain uses TRBV7-3 with TRBJ2-2; 7 nucleotides match TRBD1. Germline trimming cut 5 bases from V and 6 bases from J; bases unmatched to any gene: 3. Germline V gives CDR1 SGHTA, CDR2 FQGTGA. The CDR3 is 13 residues long. The CDR3 nucleotides are TGTGCCAGCAGCAGGACAGGACCCGGGGAGCTGTTTTTT. Protein product: CASSRTGPGELFF.

This clonotype came up a few times. The chain joins TRBV6-5 to TRBJ1-1; the D is unclear. V gave up 7 bases and J gave up 0 bases, with 6 bases separating them. The germline V gene encodes CDR1 MNHEY and CDR2 SVGAGI. There are 12 residues in the CDR3. This chain's CDR3 is CASMGLNTEAFF. The CDR3 DNA is TGTGCCAGCATGGGGTTGAACACTGAAGCTTTCTTT.

The chain joins TRBV12-2 to TRBJ2-3; the table's D gene call, TRBD1, was not cross checked with the DNA. TRBV12-2 is reported as a pseudogene. The CDR3 spans 16 residues. For the CDR3, the DNA is TGTGCAAGTCGCCCCCGGGCTCGGGTCCGGACAGATACGCAGTATTTT. This translates into CASRPRARVRTDTQYF.

This clonotype has a handful of counts. The chain employs TRBV24-1 and TRBJ2-5; no definite D call. V shed 4 bases and J shed 1 base, with 12 bases lying between them. The CDR3 is made up of 15 amino acids. Germline V gene lookup returns CDR1 KGHDR and CDR2 SFDVKD. The CDR3 bases are TGTGCCACCAGTGACAGACAACAAGTCCAAGAGACCCAGTACTTC. Its protein product is CATSDRQQVQETQYF.

The chain couples TRBV29-1 to TRBJ2-1, with 10 bases matching TRBD1. The V gene's germline CDR1 is SQVTM and CDR2 ANQGSEA. The V and J ends lost 3 bases and 12 bases, in that order; junction bases with no gene match: 11. The CDR3 runs 14 residues. The CDR3 reads CSVDSLPGQGWQFF. The CDR3 DNA reads as TGCAGCGTTGATTCGCTACCGGGACAGGGGTGGCAGTTCTTC.

This clonotype showed up many times. The chain employs TRBV11-2 and TRBJ2-3; TRBD2 agrees at 10 bases. The CDR3 spans 14 residues. With 4 bases clipped from V and 3 bases from J, the junction kept 1 base outside the gene matches. CDR1 and CDR2 (germline): SGHAT, FQNNGV. The chain's CDR3 is CASSWGLATDTQYF. In nucleotides, the CDR3 is TGTGCCAGCAGCTGGGGACTAGCGACAGATACGCAGTATTTT.

This clonotype was seen at least ten times. The chain is built from TRBV28 and TRBJ2-1; D unresolved. Trimming cost V 2 bases and J 2 bases, with 7 bases left between them. The CDR3 is 14 amino acids. Germline CDR1 reads MDHEN; CDR2 reads SYDVKM. CDR3 coding DNA: TGTGCCAGCAGTTTACAGAGCCCCTACAATGAGCAGTTCTTC. It yields the protein CASSLQSPYNEQFF.

This clonotype was seen at least ten times. The rearrangement links TRBV20-1 to TRBJ2-1; 8 positions agree with TRBD2. The ends lost 2 bases at V and 0 bases at J; junction bases unmatched: 3. Looked up from germline, CDR1 is DFQATT and CDR2 is SNEGSKA (reference sequence). The CDR3 consists of 15 residues. The CDR3 region has the DNA TGCAGTGCTAGATTAGCGGGGTCCTCCTACAATGAGCAGTTCTTC. Its translation is CSARLAGSSYNEQFF.

The chain couples TRBV7-3 to TRBJ2-3, with 8 nucleotides matching TRBD2. The V gene's germline CDR1 is SGHTA and CDR2 FQGTGA. V shed 5 bases, J shed 5 bases, and the junction held 12 bases outside the gene matches. CDR3 length: 16 residues. CDR3 DNA: TGTGCCAGCAGCCCCTTTTCGGGAGGGCGGAGAGATACGCAGTATTTT. This sequence encodes CASSPFSGGRRDTQYF.

The CDR3, as DNA: TGTGCCAGCCTGGGGAAGACCGGGGAGCTGTTTTTT. It codes for CASLGKTGELFF. The rearrangement joins TRBV6-2 or TRBV6-3 to TRBJ2-2, with unresolved D. Germline CDR1 is MNHEY and CDR2 is SVGEGT. Trimming removed 8 bases at V and 5 bases at J, with 9 bases between. The CDR3 runs 12 residues.

V and J are TRBV5-1 and TRBJ1-5; 7 bases fit TRBD1. This CDR3 is 15 amino acids long. The V segment lost 4 bases and the J segment 4 bases; nucleotides outside the gene matches: 8. Germline CDR1 is SGHRS and CDR2 is YFSETQ. CDR3 loop: CASSPTGAENQPQHF. In DNA, the CDR3 is TGCGCCAGCAGCCCCACAGGGGCGGAAAATCAGCCCCAGCATTTT.

In its sample, this clonotype was seen many times. Here the CDR3 DNA reads TGTGCCAGCAGCCCGGGACTAGCGGGAGTGGATGAGCAGTACTTC. This translates into CASSPGLAGVDEQYF. The chain has TRBV12-3 or TRBV12-4 and TRBJ2-7, with 14 bases fitting TRBD2. The CDR3 runs to 15 residues. V shed 6 bases, J shed 7 bases, and the junction held 8 bases outside the gene matches.

This chain joins TRBV7-9 and TRBJ1-1; D might be TRBD1 (5 bases). Germline V gene sequence: CDR1 SEHNR, CDR2 FQNEAQ (reference sequence). The CDR3 runs 12 residues. Trimming stripped 8 bases from V and 8 bases from J, with 15 bases between. Here the CDR3 reads CASDVSGGEAFF. As DNA, the CDR3 is TGTGCCAGCGATGTATCGGGGGGAGAAGCTTTCTTT.

This clonotype was counted a few times. V is TRBV20-1 and J is TRBJ2-3; 11 nucleotides match TRBD2. J was trimmed by 10 bases and V by 6 bases; bases with no gene match: 15. The CDR3 covers 15 residues. The germline gives CDR1 DFQATT, CDR2 SNEGSKA (reference sequence). The CDR3 DNA is TGCAGTGCCCACAAGCCGGGACTAGCGGCCTCCGCGCAGTATTTT. Protein: CSAHKPGLAASAQYF.

This rearrangement joins TRBV9 to TRBJ2-2; D is unclear. V was cut by 7 bases and J by 4 bases, with 14 bases left in between. Germline V CDR1 and CDR2: SGDLS, YYNGEE. The CDR3 is 14 amino acids. This CDR3 reads CASAGTLGTGELFF. The CDR3 DNA follows: TGTGCCAGCGCAGGCACTCTGGGCACCGGGGAGCTGTTTTTT.

This clonotype appeared a few times. The chain joins TRBV7-2 to TRBJ1-3; D not resolved. The CDR3 is 12 amino acids. Trimming pared 5 bases from V and 6 bases from J, leaving 8 bases between. Germline V lookup: CDR1 SGHTA, CDR2 FQGNSA. This CDR3 is CASSPVPNTIYF. CDR3 coding DNA: TGTGCCAGCAGCCCCGTTCCAAACACCATATATTTT.

V usage is TRBV29-1 and J usage is TRBJ2-3; tentative D call: TRBD2 (6 bases). CDR1 SQVTM and CDR2 ANQGSEA come from the germline V gene. This CDR3 region has 16 residues. V was cut by 4 bases and J by 0 bases, with 17 bases left in between. CDR3 in amino acids: CSVAGGDVSSTDTQYF. The CDR3, as DNA: TGCAGCGTTGCTGGCGGGGATGTTTCTAGCACAGATACGCAGTATTTT.

The rearrangement uses TRBV12-3 or TRBV12-4 and TRBJ2-2; possibly TRBD1 or TRBD2 for D (6 bases each). The V and J ends lost 4 bases and 5 bases respectively, with 14 bases between them. The CDR3 consists of 15 residues. Here the CDR3 DNA reads TGTGCCAGCAGTTCCGGGGGCGCGGGGACCGGGGAGCTGTTTTTT. Protein product: CASSSGGAGTGELFF.

V usage is TRBV29-1 and J usage is TRBJ1-4; no clear D. This CDR3 has 12 amino acids. V lost 6 bases and J 4 bases, leaving 9 bases between the germline ends. Germline lookup yields CDR1 SQVTM and CDR2 ANQGSEA. The CDR3 DNA sequence: TGCAGCGTCCGGCAAAATAATGAAAAACTGTTTTTT. It encodes CSVRQNNEKLFF.

CDR3 in amino acids: CASRVGLAGTRNEQFF. CDR3 DNA: TGTGCCAGCAGGGTAGGACTAGCGGGAACAAGGAATGAGCAGTTCTTC. The chain has TRBV12-3 or TRBV12-4 and TRBJ2-1; the match to TRBD2 covers 12 bases. The CDR3 has 16 residues. After removal of 6 bases from V and 7 bases from J, the junction contained 10 bases not matched to a gene.

The table lists this clonotype with many counts. This chain joins TRBV20-1 and TRBJ2-1; possible D gene TRBD1, 5 bases. CDR1 DFQATT and CDR2 SNEGSKA come from the germline V gene (reference sequence). V dropped 0 bases and J dropped 2 bases, with 8 bases sitting between them. The CDR3 is 14 residues long. This CDR3 reads CSARERGTYNEQFF. The CDR3 coding sequence is TGCAGTGCTAGAGAAAGGGGAACCTACAATGAGCAGTTCTTC.

This chain joins TRBV6-2 or TRBV6-3 and TRBJ2-7; 11 bases are shared with TRBD2. After removal of 7 bases from V and 6 bases from J, the junction contained 5 bases not matched to a gene. The CDR3 runs to 13 residues. Germline loops: CDR1 MNHEY, CDR2 SVGEGT. This CDR3 reads CASMASGGLEQYF. The DNA for the CDR3 is TGTGCCAGCATGGCTAGCGGGGGGCTCGAGCAGTACTTC.